Listed below are T cell receptor beta chains from one sample, sequenced in a study of cytotoxic CD8 clonotypes in ibrutinib-treated CLL. Clones were sequenced by immunoSEQ multiplex PCR, and TCRdb holds only the in-frame ones, with some missing. Of under 150,000 clones listed, around 84% are singletons. Source: PBMCs, taken after 24 months of ibrutinib treatment. These TCRs come from a human donor with chronic lymphocytic leukemia. CDR3s include the opening cysteine and the closing phenylalanine or tryptophan. The order of the fields is clone size, D gene, J gene, CDR3 length, V gene, CDR3 DNA, CDR3 protein. A D gene is named only where the DNA matches it firmly. For some rows the clone size is stated as once, few or many, or as a class when expanded; others skip it.

.	TRBD1	TRBJ1-1	15	TRBV7-6	TGTGCCAGCAGCCCCAGGACAGGGTGGGACACTGAAGCTTTCTTT	CASSPRTGWDTEAFF
.	.	TRBJ1-2	12	TRBV5-6	TGTGCCAGCAGTGCCGGGACGCGAGGCTACACCTTC	CASSAGTRGYTF
.	TRBD1	TRBJ1-5	15	TRBV6-6	TGTGCCAGCAGTTACGAGGGGGCGGCCAATCAGCCCCAGCATTTT	CASSYEGAANQPQHF
.	TRBD2	TRBJ2-3	13	TRBV5-4	TGTGCCAGCAGCACTAGCGGCACAGATACGCAGTATTTT	CASSTSGTDTQYF
.	TRBD1	TRBJ1-2	16	TRBV5-1	TGCGCCAGCAGCTCCGGGACAGGGGGCGCGGACTATGGCTACACCTTC	CASSSGTGGADYGYTF
.	.	TRBJ2-1	11	TRBV20-1	TGCAGTGCGGGGGGTGGGAGTGAGCAGTTCTTC	CSAGGGSEQFF
.	TRBD1	TRBJ1-2	14	TRBV5-4	TGTGCCAGCAGCTCGGGACAGGGTACAGATGGCTACACCTTC	CASSSGQGTDGYTF
once	.	TRBJ2-2	16	TRBV7-7	TGTGCCAGCAGCTTACTTCCGGGCCCGAACACCGGGGAGCTGTTTTTT	CASSLLPGPNTGELFF
few	.	TRBJ1-1	13	TRBV6-5	TGTGCCAGCGAGAAAAGTATGAACACTGAAGCTTTCTTT	CASEKSMNTEAFF
.	TRBD1	TRBJ1-1	14	TRBV4-3	TGCGCCAGCAGCCAAGGACAGGGGAGCACTGAAGCTTTCTTT	CASSQGQGSTEAFF
.	TRBD1	TRBJ2-7	16	TRBV29-1	TGCAGCGTTCTCAGCAGCGTCCGGGACAGGGCGTACGAGCAGTACTTC	CSVLSSVRDRAYEQYF
.	TRBD1	TRBJ2-2	15	TRBV6-5	TGTGCCAGCAGCTTCGGGACAGCGAACACCGGGGAGCTGTTTTTT	CASSFGTANTGELFF
.	TRBD1	TRBJ2-3	14	TRBV7-9	TGTGCCAGCAGCTTGACAGGGGACCTTGATACGCAGTATTTT	CASSLTGDLDTQYF